These 18 T cell receptor beta chains came from one sample sequenced in a study of blood T cell repertoires in COVID-19. Clones were read by immunoSEQ multiplex PCR, and TCRdb kept only the in-frame ones, dropping some. The sample lists about 39,000 clones, approximately 78% occurring once. The sample was peripheral blood. These receptors all come from a man in his sixties in a cohort sampled during active COVID-19.

The chain has TRBV19 and TRBJ1-1, with 8 positions matching TRBD1. The CDR3 consists of 17 residues. J was trimmed by 6 bases and V by 3 bases; bases with no gene match: 15. Germline V CDR1 and CDR2: LNHDA, SQIVND (reference sequence). CDR3 sequence reads: CASSIKTGQALRAEAFF. CDR3 nucleotides: TGTGCCAGTAGTATTAAAACGGGACAGGCCCTTAGGGCTGAAGCTTTCTTT.

This chain connects TRBV24-1 to TRBJ2-2, with 13 bases lining up with TRBD2. The CDR3 covers 18 residues. Germline V lookup: CDR1 KGHDR, CDR2 SFDVKD. V lost 4 bases and J lost 5; bases outside the gene matches: 9. The chain's CDR3 is CATSDSTTSGGWTGELFF. The DNA of the CDR3 is TGTGCCACCAGTGACTCTACGACTAGCGGGGGGTGGACCGGGGAGCTGTTTTTT.

A few counts support this clone. The rearrangement joins TRBV7-8 to TRBJ2-5; D call uncertain. The CDR3 has 11 residues. V was shortened by 4 bases and J by 4 bases, with 4 bases between the two germline ends. Germline V lookup: CDR1 SGHVS, CDR2 FQNEAQ. The CDR3 spells CASSSRETQYF. The CDR3 DNA follows: TGTGCCAGCAGCTCGAGAGAGACCCAGTACTTC.

This chain connects TRBV19 to TRBJ1-1, with TRBD1 as a possible D gene (5 bases). The ends were cut back, 7 bases at V and 3 bases at J, with 15 bases in the middle. Germline V lookup: CDR1 LNHDA, CDR2 SQIVND (reference sequence). This CDR3 contains 14 residues. The CDR3 sequence: CASTLSGIYTEAFF. The CDR3 DNA sequence: TGTGCCAGTACTTTATCAGGGATATACACTGAAGCTTTCTTT.

The genes are TRBV10-2 and TRBJ2-5; D is perhaps TRBD1 (6 bases). Germline V gene sequence: CDR1 WSHSY, CDR2 SAAADI. The CDR3 runs 16 residues. V gave up 3 bases and J gave up 2 bases, with 16 bases separating them. In DNA form, the CDR3 reads TGCGCCAGCAGTGAAAGGGGGACGAGTCTTCAAGAGACCCAGTACTTC. Encoded protein: CASSERGTSLQETQYF.

The chain has TRBV28 and TRBJ1-5; the match to TRBD1 covers 8 bases. J lost 6 bases, V lost 6 bases, and 7 bases had no gene match. CDR3 length equals 14 residues. Germline CDR1 reads MDHEN; CDR2 reads SYDVKM. The CDR3 sequence: CASSRGTGRQPQHF. For the CDR3, the DNA is TGTGCCAGCAGCCGAGGGACAGGCCGTCAGCCCCAGCATTTT.

The chain couples TRBV27 to TRBJ2-5; possible D gene TRBD1, 6 bases. There are 15 residues in the CDR3. V lost 5 bases and J lost 5, with 18 bases in between. Germline loops: CDR1 MNHEY, CDR2 SMNVEV (reference sequence). DNA of the CDR3: TGTGCCAGCAGTAATTCACTACAGGGACGGGAGACCCAGTACTTC. Translated, it gives CASSNSLQGRETQYF.

V usage is TRBV10-3 and J usage is TRBJ2-5, with 8 bases that match TRBD2. The CDR3 is 12 amino acids. Germline V gene data show CDR1 as ENHRY and CDR2 as SYGVKD. V was pared by 10 bases and J by 4 bases, with 5 bases of the junction left unmatched. The CDR3 nucleotides read TGTGCCAGCCGGGGGGGTACAGAGACCCAGTACTTC. Residues: CASRGGTETQYF.

The chain recombines TRBV5-1 with TRBJ1-1, with D perhaps TRBD1 (5 bases). V was trimmed by 7 bases and J by 1 base, leaving 14 bases between them. Germline V CDR1 and CDR2: SGHRS, YFSETQ. The CDR3 length is 14 residues. The CDR3 spells CASAGGTSNTEAFF. CDR3 nucleotide sequence: TGCGCCAGCGCCGGGGGGACCTCGAACACTGAAGCTTTCTTT.

The chain has TRBV27 and TRBJ1-2; TRBD1 agrees at 9 bases. Germline V CDR1 and CDR2: MNHEY, SMNVEV (reference sequence). V lost 6 bases, J lost 5 bases, and 10 bases stayed unmatched. The CDR3 consists of 15 residues. DNA of the CDR3: TGTGCCAGCAGCCTAATGGGACAGGGTGGGTATGGCTACACCTTC. It yields the protein CASSLMGQGGYGYTF.

V and J are TRBV18 and TRBJ2-3; the D is unclear. Trimming left V 4 bases short and J 5 bases short, with 10 bases between. There are 13 residues in the CDR3. CDR1 is KGHSH, CDR2 LQKENI, per germline. The CDR3 nucleotides read TGTGCCAGCTCACGCGCCGCCTTAGATACGCAGTATTTT. Protein sequence: CASSRAALDTQYF. The full variable domain, with the rest looked up from reference TRBV18 and TRBJ2-3, is NAGVMQNPRHLVRRRGQEARLRCSPMKGHSHVYWYRQLPEEGLKFMVYLQKENIIDESGMPKERFSAEFPKEGPSILRIQQVVRGDSAAYFCASSRAALDTQYFGPGTRLTVL.

The chain carries TRBV5-1 and TRBJ2-5; 10 bases map to TRBD1. J was trimmed by 5 bases and V by 4 bases; bases with no gene match: 8. The length of the CDR3 is 15 residues. Germline assignment: CDR1 SGHRS and CDR2 YFSETQ. Here the CDR3 DNA reads TGCGCCAGCAGCGGAGGGACAGGGGAAGTCGAGACCCAGTACTTC. It specifies CASSGGTGEVETQYF.

A single count supports this clone. V usage is TRBV19 and J usage is TRBJ2-5; TRBD1 might be the D (6 bases). This CDR3 spans 16 amino acids. Trimming removed 5 bases from V and 0 bases from J, with 16 bases in between. Germline V gives CDR1 LNHDA, CDR2 SQIVND (reference sequence). This chain's CDR3 is CASSDIGTRNQETQYF. The CDR3 region has the DNA TGTGCCAGTAGTGACATCGGGACAAGGAACCAAGAGACCCAGTACTTC.

The chain employs TRBV3-1 (or the pseudogene TRBV3-2) and TRBJ2-5; 9 bases line up with TRBD1. The CDR3 is made up of 15 amino acids. Germline values: CDR1 LGHDT, CDR2 YNNKEL (reference sequence). V was clipped by 4 bases and J by 4 bases; unmatched bases: 7. CDR3 DNA sequence: TGTGCCAGCAGCCCTTGGACAGGGGAAGGAGAGACCCAGTACTTC. It is translated as CASSPWTGEGETQYF.

The rearrangement joins TRBV10-3 to TRBJ2-2; the match to TRBD2 covers 7 bases. Trimming at V came to 7 bases and at J to 0 bases, leaving 14 bases not matched to a gene. The CDR3 is made up of 18 amino acids. CDR1 and CDR2 (germline): ENHRY, SYGVKD. The CDR3 nucleotides are TGTGCCATCACCGACCCCCAGCGGGAAGATTCGAACACCGGGGAGCTGTTTTTT. This gives the protein CAITDPQREDSNTGELFF.

The chain employs TRBV6-5 and TRBJ2-5; D not certain. In germline, CDR1 is MNHEY, CDR2 SVGAGI. This CDR3 is built from 12 residues. Trimming shortened V by 0 bases and J by 4 bases, and 3 bases separated the two germline ends. CDR3 region: CASSYSRETQYF. In DNA form, the CDR3 reads TGTGCCAGCAGTTACTCGAGAGAGACCCAGTACTTC.

This clone has only one observation. The chain links TRBV30 to TRBJ1-2; D might be TRBD1 (5 bases). The CDR3 covers 13 residues. From germline, CDR1 is GTSNPN and CDR2 SVGIG (reference sequence). With 4 bases removed from V and 8 bases from J, the gap between germline ends came to 17 bases. The DNA of the CDR3 is TGTGCCTGGACCCCAGTTGGGGCGGGGGGCTACACCTTC. It translates to CAWTPVGAGGYTF.

This clone was seen only a few times. The chain combines TRBV5-1 with TRBJ2-5, with D possibly matching TRBD2 (5 bases). Deletions cut 4 bases from V and 1 base from J, with 14 bases between. The CDR3 is 15 amino acids. The germline CDR1 and CDR2 sequences are SGHRS and YFSETQ. The CDR3 is CASSPGRGIQETQYF. The CDR3 DNA follows: TGCGCCAGCAGCCCGGGCCGGGGTATCCAAGAGACCCAGTACTTC. Full variable domain (outside the CDR3, taken from reference TRBV5-1 and TRBJ2-5): KAGVTQTPRYLIKTRGQQVTLSCSPISGHRSVSWYQQTPGQGLQFLFEYFSETQRNKGNFPGRFSGRQFSNSRSEMNVSTLELGDSALYLCASSPGRGIQETQYFGPGTRLLVL.